The subject of this entry is one T cell receptor beta chain. The CDR3 is 16 residues long. Looked up from germline, CDR1 is SGHTS and CDR2 is YDEGEE. V lost 0 bases, J lost 0 bases, and 12 bases lay in between. This sample was taken from a study of blood T cell repertoires in COVID-19. Original analysis: Reference gene primer amplification in the assay estimated nucleated cell counts. Repertoires were generated with immunoSEQ multiplex PCR, while TCRdb's copy carries only in-frame clones and drops some. V and J calls plus clone size are reproduced from that table; the DNA served to infer D and trimming. The data hold fewer than 90,000 clones, with about 95% observed a single time.

Sequencing was carried out using peripheral blood. The chain links TRBV5-8 to TRBJ1-1; D perhaps matches TRBD1 (6 bases). This receptor was identified in a human donor with active COVID-19. The donor label of this sample is uncertain. The CDR3 coding sequence is TGTGCCAGCAGCTTGGTTTGGGGGCGCATGAACACTGAAGCTTTCTTT. Residues: CASSLVWGRMNTEAFF.